This TCR beta chain was retrieved from a study of CD8 T cells in Susac syndrome. The CDR3 loop spans 15 amino acids. The V gene end was trimmed by 1 base and the J gene end by 11 bases; junction bases not matched to a gene: 8. Germline values: CDR1 SGHTA, CDR2 FQGNSA. Random hexamers were used to reverse transcribe the RNA input (about 0.5 to 1 ug). Amplification of TCR beta CDR3 was carried out by immunoSEQ multiplex PCR, which covered 54 Vbeta and 13 Jbeta segments. TCRdb reprocessed the immunoSEQ multiplex PCR reads via MiXCR and lists one record per CDR3 protein. Of 150,000 or so distinct CDR3 sequences detected, roughly 96% appear once; the ten largest clones hold about 0.15%. Sequencing of TCR beta, carried out with a high-throughput approach, was applied to CD8+ and CD4+ T cells from the blood.

The chain combines TRBV7-2 with TRBJ1-6; the match to TRBD1 covers 7 bases. Sequences were obtained from CD8+ T cells from PBMCs. The TCR was taken from a human donor with multiple sclerosis. CDR3 sequence: CASSLGRGGRTPLHF. Written as DNA, the CDR3 is TGTGCCAGCAGCTTAGGGAGAGGGGGCAGGACACCCCTCCACTTT.